This TCR beta chain was found in a study of OX40 agonist ivuxolimab in advanced cancers. On the study more broadly: Hepatocellular carcinoma, melanoma, renal cell or head and neck cancer was diagnosed in the dose-escalation patients.

Only in-frame clones appear in the TCRdb table, and some are missing; sequencing was by immunoSEQ multiplex PCR. The sample contains roughly 53,000 clones, about 88% of which appear only once. Patients were ruled out by autoimmune disease history or systemic immunosuppression. The J segment lost 6 bases and the V segment lost 5 bases, leaving 9 bases of the junction unmatched. The CDR3 extends over 15 amino acids. CDR1 is SGHAT and CDR2 is FQNNGV in the germline V gene. The source of this sequence is an adult with an advanced solid tumor such as melanoma, head and neck, liver or kidney cancer. The chain joins TRBV11-2 to TRBJ2-3; 9 bases agree with TRBD2. Sequences were derived from CD4+ or CD8+ T cells sorted from blood, sampled in a trial of the OX40 agonist ivuxolimab. The CDR3 sequence is CASSHSDSGRDTQYF. The DNA for the CDR3 is TGTGCCAGCAGCCACTCCGACAGCGGGAGGGATACGCAGTATTTT.